The 30 T cell receptor beta chains given below trace back to one sample, sequenced in a study of CD8+CD57+ T cells in acquired aplastic anemia. Individuals selected for sequencing had exhibited CD8+CD57+ cell expansion on flow cytometry. Both TCR beta VDJ combination and CDR3 sequence profiling were carried out. Genomic DNA was the template for this profiling. TCRdb redid the calling of the reads with MiXCR, one entry per CDR3 protein. The data contain 150,000 to 200,000 distinct CDR3 sequences, around 48% of them seen just once; the ten biggest clones take up 2.5% to 3%. Sequenced sample: sorted CD4+, CD8+, or CD8+CD57+ T cells (not recorded which) from PBMCs. These TCRs come from a human donor with aplastic anemia.

This chain links TRBV20-1 with TRBJ2-5; D perhaps matches TRBD2 (6 bases). The germline V gene encodes CDR1 DFQATT and CDR2 SNEGSKA (reference sequence). The CDR3 totals 15 residues. The V end lost 3 bases, the J end lost 5 bases, and 19 bases lay between the germline ends. The CDR3 loop reads CSASRIHGGHETQYF. The CDR3 nucleotides read TGCAGTGCTAGCAGGATTCATGGAGGGCACGAGACCCAGTACTTC.

The genes are TRBV20-1 and TRBJ2-3; 10 positions agree with TRBD2. CDR3 length equals 12 residues. The V gene's germline CDR1 is DFQATT and CDR2 SNEGSKA (reference sequence). V shed 8 bases and J 5 bases; nucleotides not matched to a gene: 4. The CDR3 reads CSYIAGGDTQYF. CDR3 sequence (DNA): TGCAGTTATATAGCGGGGGGAGATACGCAGTATTTT.

This clonotype occurred once. The J gene is TRBJ1-1, the V gene TRBV7-2; D is uncertain. There are 13 residues in the CDR3. CDR1 and CDR2 (germline): SGHTA, FQGNSA. V was cut by 4 bases and J by 5 bases, with 11 bases left in between. CDR3 amino acids: CASSSGWRTEAFF. DNA for the CDR3: TGTGCCAGCAGCTCCGGTTGGAGGACTGAAGCTTTCTTT.

As to this clonotype: A much larger clonotype is one base distant, so this may be a read error. The V and J genes are TRBV12-3 or TRBV12-4 and TRBJ1-4, with 10 positions matching TRBD1. The CDR3 is made up of 14 amino acids. Written as DNA, the CDR3 is TGTGCCGGCAGTTTCCGGGACAGGGGTGAAAAACTGTTTTTT. Translating it yields CAGSFRDRGEKLFF.

The J gene is TRBJ1-1, the V gene TRBV10-3; 8 bases align to TRBD1. The CDR3 is 15 amino acids. The germline V gene encodes CDR1 ENHRY and CDR2 SYGVKD. Trimming cost V 2 bases and J 6 bases; bases outside gene matches: 8. DNA for the CDR3: TGTGCCATCAGTGAGCCGATTGGGACAGGCGCTGAAGCTTTCTTT. Translating it yields CAISEPIGTGAEAFF.

There are a few counts of this clonotype. The rearrangement uses TRBV20-1 and TRBJ1-6; 10 bases map to TRBD1. Trimming removed 6 bases from V and 0 bases from J; junction bases left unmatched: 11. Germline-derived CDR1 and CDR2 are DFQATT and SNEGSKA (reference sequence). The CDR3 length is 18 residues. The CDR3 is CSAPGGQGLSSYNSPLHF. CDR3 DNA: TGCAGTGCGCCAGGGGGACAGGGGCTTAGCTCCTATAATTCACCCCTCCACTTT.

Ten or more counts support this clonotype. The chain joins TRBV12-3 or TRBV12-4 to TRBJ2-7; no clear D. V lost 4 bases, J lost 4 bases, and 5 bases lay in between. The CDR3 spans 11 residues. CDR3 amino acids: CASSSRYEQYF. The CDR3, as DNA: TGTGCCAGCAGTTCCCGATACGAGCAGTACTTC.

The chain has TRBV28 and TRBJ1-2, with D hard to call. This CDR3 has 12 residues. Germline assignment: CDR1 MDHEN and CDR2 SYDVKM. V lost 5 bases and J 7 bases, leaving 11 bases between the germline ends. The CDR3 sequence: CASSLLISGYTF. In DNA, the CDR3 is TGTGCCAGCAGTCTCCTAATCAGTGGCTACACCTTC.

This clonotype was counted ten times or more. The V call is TRBV11-2, the J call TRBJ1-4; D may be TRBD1 (5 bases). Per the germline V gene, CDR1 is SGHAT and CDR2 is FQNNGV. The CDR3 covers 16 residues. Trimming took off 0 bases at V and 7 bases at J, with 15 bases between the two ends. Written as DNA, the CDR3 is TGTGCCAGCAGCTTAGAAGCAGCGAGAAGGGGTGAAAAACTGTTTTTT. Translating it yields CASSLEAARRGEKLFF.

This clonotype was observed at least ten times. The J gene is TRBJ1-4, the V gene TRBV6-5; no reliable D call. The V end was cut by 7 bases, the J end by 7 bases, with 4 bases between. CDR1 is MNHEY and CDR2 is SVGAGI in the germline V gene. This CDR3 is built from 10 residues. The chain's CDR3 is CASNGEKLFF. Written as DNA, the CDR3 is TGTGCCAGCAATGGTGAAAAACTGTTTTTT.

The V call is TRBV19, the J call TRBJ1-1; the D gene is possibly TRBD1 (5 bases). Trimming removed 6 bases from V and 6 bases from J, with 14 bases in between. This CDR3 contains 13 residues. Germline values: CDR1 LNHDA, CDR2 SQIVND (reference sequence). CDR3 DNA sequence: TGTGCCAGTAGACCTAGCAGAGGGGCTGAAGCTTTCTTT. Its translation is CASRPSRGAEAFF.

This clonotype was seen a single time. This rearrangement joins TRBV2 to TRBJ1-2; TRBD1 agrees at 10 bases. This CDR3 contains 13 residues. Germline lookup yields CDR1 SNHLY and CDR2 FYNNEI. Trimming took 4 bases from V and 9 from J; bases not matched to a gene: 5. The CDR3 loop reads CASSVRTGGSYTF. The CDR3 coding sequence is TGTGCCAGCAGTGTTCGGACAGGGGGGAGCTACACCTTC.

This rearrangement joins TRBV7-2 to TRBJ2-3, with a tentative D call TRBD1 (5 bases). The CDR3 has 13 residues. V was trimmed by 7 bases and J by 8 bases, leaving 16 bases between them. Germline loops: CDR1 SGHTA, CDR2 FQGNSA. CDR3 nucleotides: TGTGCCAGCACCCGGAAGGGGCGGTCTACGCAGTATTTT. It is translated as CASTRKGRSTQYF.

The gene calls are TRBV4-1 and TRBJ2-1, with 10 bases that match TRBD2. J lost 8 bases, V lost 4 bases, and 8 bases had no gene match. There are 15 residues in the CDR3. Germline CDR1 MGHRA, CDR2 YSYEKL. The CDR3 bases are TGCGCCAGCAGCCCCCCCGGGACTAGCGTCGATGAGCAGTTCTTC. Encoded protein: CASSPPGTSVDEQFF.

The V call is TRBV7-6, the J call TRBJ1-3, with D tentatively TRBD1 (5 bases). Trimming stripped 1 base from V and 2 bases from J, with 12 bases between. This CDR3 contains 16 residues. Germline values: CDR1 SGHVS, CDR2 FNYEAQ. CDR3 coding DNA: TGTGCCAGCAGCTTAGAAAGGGGAACTACTGGAAACACCATATATTTT. Encoded protein: CASSLERGTTGNTIYF.

The table lists this clonotype with a count of one. In nucleotides, the CDR3 is TGCAGTGCTAGGCAGGGTCCGGACTACGAGCAGTACTTC. Its translation is CSARQGPDYEQYF. The rearrangement uses TRBV20-1 and TRBJ2-7; tentative D call: TRBD1 (5 bases). CDR1 is DFQATT, CDR2 SNEGSKA, per germline (reference sequence). The CDR3 loop spans 13 amino acids. Trimming removed 3 bases from V and 3 bases from J, with 12 bases in between.

The chain employs TRBV2 and TRBJ2-7; TRBD1 agrees at 9 bases. After removal of 6 bases from V and 2 bases from J, the junction contained 2 bases not matched to a gene. Germline loops: CDR1 SNHLY, CDR2 FYNNEI. The CDR3 length is 13 residues. This CDR3 reads CASRGQGPYEQYF. DNA for the CDR3: TGTGCCAGCAGGGGACAGGGTCCCTACGAGCAGTACTTC.

This clonotype was detected many times. The gene calls are TRBV10-3 and TRBJ1-1, with D tentatively TRBD1 (5 bases). The V and J ends lost 2 bases and 7 bases respectively, with 11 bases between them. Germline V CDR1 and CDR2: ENHRY, SYGVKD. CDR3 length equals 13 residues. The CDR3 loop is CAISEGTGREAFF. The CDR3 DNA reads as TGTGCCATCAGTGAGGGCACGGGACGTGAAGCTTTCTTT.

The V and J genes are TRBV24-1 and TRBJ2-3, with TRBD1 matching over 10 bases. CDR3 length: 19 residues. V dropped 5 bases and J dropped 3; count of bases not matched to a gene: 16. Germline V gene sequence: CDR1 KGHDR, CDR2 SFDVKD. This CDR3 reads CATSGTGTGDRELTDTQYF. CDR3 DNA: TGTGCCACCAGTGGGACCGGGACAGGGGACCGTGAATTGACAGATACGCAGTATTTT.

This clonotype was observed a handful of times. The chain has TRBV2 and TRBJ2-7, with a tentative D call TRBD1 (5 bases). Per the germline V gene, CDR1 is SNHLY and CDR2 is FYNNEI. CDR3 size: 11 residues. Trimming shortened V by 7 bases and J by 2 bases, and 6 bases separated the two germline ends. The CDR3 loop is CASTDTYEQYF. The CDR3 DNA follows: TGTGCCAGCACGGACACCTACGAGCAGTACTTC. Based on the CDR3 plus reference TRBV2 and TRBJ2-7, the full variable domain is EPEVTQTPSHQVTQMGQEVILRCVPISNHLYFYWYRQILGQKVEFLVSFYNNEISEKSEIFDDQFSVERPDGSNFTLKIRSTKLEDSAMYFCASTDTYEQYFGPGTRLTVT.

The chain has TRBV27 and TRBJ2-7, with D perhaps being TRBD1 or TRBD2 (5 bases each). Trimming stripped 5 bases from V and 2 bases from J, with 13 bases between. The CDR3 spans 14 residues. Germline V lookup: CDR1 MNHEY, CDR2 SMNVEV (reference sequence). This chain's CDR3 is CASSIATAAYEQYF. DNA for the CDR3: TGTGCCAGCAGTATTGCGACAGCGGCCTACGAGCAGTACTTC.

This clonotype has at least ten counts. This chain uses TRBV5-1 with TRBJ2-7, with 7 nucleotides matching TRBD1. Trimming removed 2 bases from V and 1 base from J; junction bases left unmatched: 9. This CDR3 is 16 amino acids long. Germline V gives CDR1 SGHRS, CDR2 YFSETQ. For the CDR3, the DNA is TGCGCCAGCAGCTTACCCGGGACAGAAGTTTCCTACGAGCAGTACTTC. Protein product: CASSLPGTEVSYEQYF.

The chain uses TRBV30 and TRBJ1-1; D uncertain. The germline CDR1 and CDR2 sequences are GTSNPN and SVGIG (reference sequence). The CDR3 runs 12 residues. Trimming removed 4 bases at V and 8 bases at J, with 14 bases between. CDR3 in amino acids: CAWKGSGLEAFF. CDR3 DNA sequence: TGTGCCTGGAAAGGATCCGGACTCGAAGCTTTCTTT.

This clonotype was seen many times. J is TRBJ1-2 and V is TRBV12-3 or TRBV12-4; TRBD1 matches 11 bases. The CDR3 sequence is 14 residues long. The ends lost 5 bases at V and 4 bases at J; junction bases unmatched: 3. The CDR3 spells CASSRTGGGYGYTF. The CDR3 DNA follows: TGTGCCAGCAGTCGGACAGGGGGCGGCTATGGCTACACCTTC.

A remark on this clonotype: Relative to the germline gene, one junction end is altered; a read error may explain this. V is TRBV5-4 and J is TRBJ1-4; TRBD1 matches at 7 bases. Germline assignment: CDR1 SGHNT and CDR2 YYREEE (reference sequence). The CDR3 totals 15 residues. In DNA form, the CDR3 reads TGTGCCAGCAGGTCACAGGGGAGCACTAATGGAAAACTGTTTTTT. Translating it yields CASRSQGSTNGKLFF.

This clonotype showed up just a few times. At one end the junction does not follow the germline gene, possibly because of a read error. The J gene is TRBJ2-7, the V gene TRBV6-1, with TRBD1 matching over 7 bases. CDR3 size: 15 residues. Germline V gives CDR1 MNHNS, CDR2 SASEGT. The CDR3 loop is CASSTWDSRSYEQHF. The CDR3 bases are TGTGCCAGCAGTACCTGGGACAGCCGCTCCTACGAGCAGCACTTC.

In regard to this clonotype: A much larger clonotype is one base distant, so this may be a read error. V usage is TRBV6-1 and J usage is TRBJ2-7, with unresolved D. Germline V gene sequence: CDR1 MNHNS, CDR2 SASEGT. With 10 bases removed from V and 4 bases from J, the gap between germline ends came to 20 bases. This CDR3 is built from 14 residues. The CDR3 DNA is TGTGCCAACAGCCCCGCACCGGCGAATTACGAGCAGTACTTC. Encoded protein: CANSPAPANYEQYF.

In this sample, this clonotype turned up many times. V and J are TRBV10-3 and TRBJ2-7, with 7 positions matching TRBD1. J gave up 6 bases and V 7 bases, and 18 bases lay outside the gene matches. Germline-derived CDR1 and CDR2 are ENHRY and SYGVKD. This CDR3 has 16 residues. CDR3 amino acids: CAITPGVGQALGEQYF. In nucleotides, the CDR3 is TGTGCCATCACCCCCGGGGTTGGACAGGCCCTAGGCGAGCAGTACTTC.

The chain uses TRBV19 and TRBJ2-5; 7 bases are a match to TRBD1. Trimming took 3 bases from V and 7 from J; bases not matched to a gene: 5. This CDR3 has 13 residues. The V gene's germline CDR1 is LNHDA and CDR2 SQIVND (reference sequence). Written as DNA, the CDR3 is TGTGCCAGTAGTATGGACAGGACAACGACCCAGTACTTC. It encodes CASSMDRTTTQYF.

This clonotype was picked up a small number of times. The V call is TRBV2, the J call TRBJ2-7; no definite D call. Between the trimmed V and J ends, which lost 2 bases and 5 bases, there was a span of 10 bases. Germline V gene sequence: CDR1 SNHLY, CDR2 FYNNEI. The CDR3 is 13 residues long. CDR3 residues: CASSESYGDEQYF. As DNA, the CDR3 is TGTGCCAGCAGTGAATCCTACGGAGACGAGCAGTACTTC.